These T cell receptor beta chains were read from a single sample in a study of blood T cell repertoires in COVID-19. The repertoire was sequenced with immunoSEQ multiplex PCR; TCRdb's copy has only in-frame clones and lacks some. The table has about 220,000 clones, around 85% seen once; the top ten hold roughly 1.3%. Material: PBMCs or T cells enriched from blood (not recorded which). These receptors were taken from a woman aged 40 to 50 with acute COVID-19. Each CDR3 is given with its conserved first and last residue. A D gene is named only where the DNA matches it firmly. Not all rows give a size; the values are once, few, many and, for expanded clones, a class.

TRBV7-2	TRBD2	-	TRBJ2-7	CASSFASGYEQYF	TGTGCCAGCAGCTTTGCTAGCGGCTACGAGCAGTACTTC
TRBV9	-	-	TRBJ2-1	CASSVDVGGEQFF	TGTGCCAGCAGCGTAGATGTTGGCGGTGAGCAGTTCTTC
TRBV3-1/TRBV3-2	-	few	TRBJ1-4	CASSPTATNEKLFF	TGTGCCAGCAGCCCGACAGCAACTAATGAAAAACTGTTTTTT
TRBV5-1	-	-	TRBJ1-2	CASSLGSGVYGYTF	TGCGCCAGCAGCTTGGGTTCAGGGGTCTATGGTTACACCTTC
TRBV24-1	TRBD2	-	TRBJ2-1	CATSDTRRGAMASEQFF	TGTGCCACCAGTGACACCCGGCGGGGGGCAATGGCGAGTGAGCAGTTCTTC
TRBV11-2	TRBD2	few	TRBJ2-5	CASSLPGGETQYF	TGTGCCAGCAGCTTACCGGGGGGAGAGACCCAGTACTTC
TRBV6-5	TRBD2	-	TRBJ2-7	CASSYDAGAYEQYF	TGTGCCAGCAGTTACGACGCGGGAGCCTACGAGCAGTACTTC
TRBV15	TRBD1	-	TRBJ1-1	CATSRATGTGEAFF	TGTGCCACCAGCAGAGCGACGGGGACAGGGGAAGCTTTCTTT
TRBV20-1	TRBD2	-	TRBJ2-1	CSATEAGGPFNEQFF	TGCAGTGCTACTGAAGCGGGAGGGCCATTTAATGAGCAGTTCTTC
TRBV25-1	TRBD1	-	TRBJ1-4	CASTRDSYEKLFF	TGTGCCAGCACCCGGGACAGTTATGAAAAACTGTTTTTT
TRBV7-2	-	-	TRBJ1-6	CASSSSWRAVHF	TGTGCCAGCAGTTCCTCATGGCGGGCGGTCCACTTT
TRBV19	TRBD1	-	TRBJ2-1	CASSTGTGKGLTYNEQFF	TGTGCCAGTAGTACCGGGACAGGGAAAGGGTTGACGTACAATGAGCAGTTCTTC
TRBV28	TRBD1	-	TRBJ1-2	CASSSSGTGGFYGYTF	TGTGCCAGCAGTTCATCCGGGACAGGGGGCTTCTATGGCTACACCTTC
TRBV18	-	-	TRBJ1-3	CASSHSLAGNTIYF	TGTGCCAGCTCCCACAGCTTAGCGGGAAACACCATATATTTT
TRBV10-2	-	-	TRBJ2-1	CASSESGRDEQFF	TGCGCCAGCAGTGAGTCAGGGAGAGATGAGCAGTTCTTC
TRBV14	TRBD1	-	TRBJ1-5	CASSLGQGFDQPQHF	TGTGCCAGCAGCCTTGGACAGGGGTTCGATCAGCCCCAGCATTTT
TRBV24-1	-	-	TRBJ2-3	CATSEYSTDTQYF	TGTGCCACCAGTGAGTATAGCACAGATACGCAGTATTTT
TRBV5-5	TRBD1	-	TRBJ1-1	CASSLFRTGGWRTEAFF	TGTGCCAGCAGCTTGTTCCGGACAGGGGGTTGGCGAACTGAAGCTTTCTTT
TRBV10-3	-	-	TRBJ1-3	CAIGGEDRSSGNTIYF	TGTGCCATCGGAGGTGAGGACAGAAGCTCAGGAAACACCATATATTTT
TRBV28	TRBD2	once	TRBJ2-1	CASSLRLAGVREQFF	TGTGCCAGCAGTCTTAGACTAGCGGGAGTACGTGAGCAGTTCTTC
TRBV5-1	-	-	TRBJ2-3	CASRGAGSTDTQYF	TGCGCCAGCAGGGGGGCAGGAAGCACAGATACGCAGTATTTT
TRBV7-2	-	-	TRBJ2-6	CASSSSGAGANVLTF	TGTGCCAGCAGCTCCTCGGGGGCTGGGGCCAACGTCCTGACTTTC